A selection of T cell receptor beta chains follows, all from one sample in a study of blood T cell repertoires in COVID-19. TCRdb keeps only in-frame clones here, not all; method: immunoSEQ multiplex PCR. The sample includes about 140,000 clones, roughly 85% seen only once; the top ten take approximately 3.5%. The material sequenced was peripheral blood. These receptors originate from a man in his 60s with acute or convalescent COVID-19. The CDR3 runs from the conserved cysteine through the conserved F or W.

>TRBV24-1|TRBJ2-7
CATSDDRVGHEQYF
>TRBV28|TRBJ2-1
CASSWGGSSYNEQFF
>TRBV9|TRBJ2-5
CASSVDRGVETQYF
>TRBV4-2|TRBJ2-7
CASSGDNYEQYF
>TRBV29-1|TRBJ1-1
CSARGWVSTEAFF
>TRBV19|TRBJ2-3
CASSSTRGTDTQYF
>TRBV24-1|TRBJ2-2
CATSDSRGAGVHTGELFF
>TRBV2|TRBJ1-2
CASSEAGRGGRYTF
>TRBV30|TRBJ1-2
CAWSLTGSNGYTF
>TRBV27|TRBJ2-1
CASSPRGALYNEQFF
>TRBV18|TRBJ1-5
CASSLGQGEMAQHF
>TRBV29-1|TRBJ2-6
CSVSTGPGANVLTF
>TRBV4-3|TRBJ2-7
CASSQGPGNYEQYF
>TRBV28|TRBJ2-4
CASSPDRKNIQYF
>TRBV18|TRBJ1-3
CASSPTQGVTSGNTIYF
>TRBV7-6|TRBJ2-1
CASSIAGTSGRGEQFF
>TRBV21-1|TRBJ2-1
CASRPRWLAGGNEQFF
>TRBV4-2|TRBJ2-1
CASSHNNEQFF
>TRBV5-1|TRBJ1-6
CASSFSGTGDSPLHF
>TRBV28|TRBJ1-5
CASSLSTRGEQPQHF
>TRBV24-1|TRBJ2-7
CATSDSGYDEQYF
>TRBV6-5|TRBJ2-7
CASRNGMNEQYF
>TRBV18|TRBJ1-1
CASSNGRVETEAFF
>TRBV19|TRBJ1-2
CASSSDSQSYGYTF
>TRBV10-3|TRBJ1-3
CAISERIAGAGNTIYF
>TRBV5-1|TRBJ1-1
CASSTVLGSGEAFF
>TRBV9|TRBJ2-1
CASSVAGTYNEQFF
>TRBV10-2|TRBJ1-1
CASSESTPPRAFF
>TRBV3-1/TRBV3-2|TRBJ2-5
CASSQDSGEEGETQYF
>TRBV6-5|TRBJ2-2
CASSETRKNTGELFF
>TRBV25-1|TRBJ2-3
CASSELAGTYTQYF
>TRBV5-1|TRBJ1-1
CASSWTRLNTEAFF
>TRBV4-3|TRBJ2-2
CASSHLRSGASGPTGELFF
>TRBV7-3|TRBJ1-1
CASSDQGAGTEAFF
>TRBV5-1|TRBJ1-2
CASSLIAEVNYGYTF
>TRBV7-9|TRBJ2-2
CASSPRGAPANTGELFF
>TRBV5-6|TRBJ1-5
CASSLRGQPQHF
>TRBV27|TRBJ2-7
CASSLGQGRPGYEQYF
>TRBV5-8|TRBJ2-2
CASSPGQGAPGELFF
>TRBV5-5|TRBJ1-2
CASSLAGFSDYGYTF
>TRBV4-3|TRBJ2-2
CASSQDSLNTGELFF
>TRBV14|TRBJ2-1
CASSQDRGSGGYNEQFF
>TRBV19|TRBJ2-5
CASSVPGGTQETQYF
>TRBV27|TRBJ1-5
CASSLGTGGGQPQHF
>TRBV7-7|TRBJ2-5
CASSSTGGQETQYF
>TRBV19|TRBJ2-5
CASSILEGETQYF
>TRBV6-1|TRBJ1-5
CASSAPMGASNQPQHF